These T cell receptor beta chains were read from a single sample in a study of blood T cell repertoires in COVID-19. Some clones are missing from TCRdb's copy, which holds only in-frame ones; the method was immunoSEQ multiplex PCR. Here the sample spans some 300,000 clones, under 90% being singletons. The source material was peripheral blood. These TCRs come from a woman aged 25 to 39 with COVID-19, enrolled during active disease. Each CDR3 is given with its conserved first and last residue. The order of the fields is D gene, J gene, clone size, V gene, CDR3 protein, CDR3 DNA. D genes are given only for firm matches. Only part of the rows carry a size: once, few, many, or a class if the clone is expanded.

TRBD1 | TRBJ1-2 | . | TRBV4-1 | CASSQVGQLYGYTF | TGCGCCAGCAGCCAAGTGGGACAGCTTTATGGCTACACCTTC
. | TRBJ2-3 | . | TRBV2 | CASSEMEATQYF | TGTGCCAGCAGTGAAATGGAGGCGACGCAGTATTTT
TRBD1 | TRBJ2-1 | . | TRBV5-4 | CASSLGTGVVEQFF | TGTGCCAGCAGCTTAGGGACAGGGGTAGTTGAGCAGTTCTTC
TRBD2 | TRBJ2-1 | few | TRBV5-1 | CASRSGLAPSFEQFF | TGCGCCAGCAGGTCGGGACTAGCGCCTTCATTTGAGCAGTTCTTC
TRBD1 | TRBJ1-6 | . | TRBV5-8 | CASSLGTGVNSPLHF | TGTGCCAGCAGCTTGGGGACAGGGGTTAATTCACCCCTCCACTTT
. | TRBJ1-1 | . | TRBV23-1 | CASSQVLIVAFF | TGCGCCAGCAGTCAAGTTTTAATAGTAGCTTTCTTT
TRBD1 | TRBJ1-1 | . | TRBV10-3 | CAISEPPSTGVNTEAFF | TGTGCCATCAGTGAGCCTCCCTCGACAGGGGTGAACACTGAAGCTTTCTTT
. | TRBJ1-2 | . | TRBV15 | CATSRERQPYYGYTF | TGTGCCACCAGCAGAGAACGACAGCCGTACTATGGCTACACCTTC
TRBD1 | TRBJ1-6 | . | TRBV5-1 | CASSLETGGYSPLHF | TGCGCCAGCAGCTTGGAGACAGGGGGCTATTCACCCCTCCACTTT
TRBD1 | TRBJ2-3 | once | TRBV6-6 | CASKIGTGRRDTQYF | TGTGCCAGCAAGATAGGGACAGGGCGTAGAGATACGCAGTATTTT
TRBD2 | TRBJ2-1 | . | TRBV5-4 | CASSLAGGEQFF | TGTGCCAGCAGCCTAGCGGGGGGTGAGCAGTTCTTC
. | TRBJ1-3 | . | TRBV19 | CASRVVGGSGNTIYF | TGTGCCAGTCGCGTGGTTGGAGGCTCTGGAAACACCATATATTTT
TRBD1 | TRBJ2-2 | once | TRBV5-5 | CASSLPGGVDTGELFF | TGTGCCAGCAGCCTGCCAGGGGGCGTCGACACCGGGGAGCTGTTTTTT
TRBD1 | TRBJ1-5 | . | TRBV5-1 | CASSPQPSTGIGNQPQHF | TGCGCCAGCAGCCCCCAACCCTCGACAGGGATCGGCAATCAGCCCCAGCATTTT
TRBD2 | TRBJ2-2 | . | TRBV9 | CASLGGDTGELFF | TGTGCCAGCCTGGGAGGGGACACCGGGGAGCTGTTTTTT
. | TRBJ2-2 | . | TRBV12-5 | CASGFKSVEANTGELFF | TGTGCTAGTGGTTTCAAATCAGTAGAGGCGAACACCGGGGAGCTGTTTTTT
TRBD1 | TRBJ2-3 | . | TRBV19 | CASSLTGPSTDTQYF | TGTGCCAGTAGTTTGACAGGGCCTAGCACAGATACGCAGTATTTT
. | TRBJ1-6 | . | TRBV7-2 | CASSLRVLSPLHF | TGTGCCAGCAGCTTACGGGTCCTTTCACCCCTCCACTTT
TRBD2 | TRBJ2-2 | . | TRBV3-1/TRBV3-2 | CASRRTSGDTGELFF | TGTGCCAGCAGACGGACTAGCGGGGACACCGGGGAGCTGTTTTTT
. | TRBJ1-1 | . | TRBV27 | CASSLSGGAEAFF | TGTGCCAGCAGCCTCAGTGGAGGGGCTGAAGCTTTCTTT
TRBD1 | TRBJ1-5 | . | TRBV28 | CASSPGQGRNQPQHF | TGTGCCAGCAGTCCGGGACAGGGTCGAAATCAGCCCCAGCATTTT
TRBD2 | TRBJ2-3 | once | TRBV6-2/TRBV6-3 | CASSLLAGVHWF | TGTGCCAGCAGTTTACTAGCGGGGGTCCATTGGTTT
. | TRBJ1-2 | . | TRBV6-5 | CASRQGHGANYGYTF | TGTGCCAGCAGACAGGGACATGGAGCTAACTATGGCTACACCTTC
TRBD1 | TRBJ1-2 | . | TRBV6-5 | CASSRSRDRGYGYTF | TGTGCCAGCAGTAGGTCCCGGGACAGGGGGTATGGCTACACCTTC
TRBD1 | TRBJ1-1 | . | TRBV13 | CASSLGAGGGLSTEAFF | TGTGCCAGCAGCTTAGGGGCAGGGGGCGGTCTTAGTACTGAAGCTTTCTTT
. | TRBJ1-2 | once | TRBV6-5 | CASSYGAGVSDGYTF | TGTGCCAGCAGTTACGGGGCAGGGGTTAGTGATGGCTACACCTTC
. | TRBJ2-7 | . | TRBV5-1 | CASSLWDLGSGEPYEQYF | TGCGCCAGCAGCTTGTGGGACTTAGGTAGCGGCGAGCCCTACGAGCAGTACTTC
TRBD1 | TRBJ2-1 | once | TRBV6-5 | CASSFDRGSYNEQFF | TGTGCCAGCAGTTTTGACAGGGGTTCCTACAATGAGCAGTTCTTC
TRBD1 | TRBJ1-6 | . | TRBV6-5 | CASSYSTGNQSPLHF | TGTGCCAGCAGTTACTCGACAGGGAATCAATCACCCCTCCACTTT
TRBD1 | TRBJ2-1 | . | TRBV5-5 | CASSLDGTVLNEQFF | TGTGCCAGCAGCTTGGATGGGACAGTCCTAAATGAGCAGTTCTTC
. | TRBJ1-1 | . | TRBV6-2/TRBV6-3 | CASSWGAGGTEAFF | TGTGCCAGCAGTTGGGGTGCAGGAGGAACTGAAGCTTTCTTT
. | TRBJ1-1 | . | TRBV21-1 | CASSLHRVLRNTEAFF | TGTGCCAGCAGCTTGCACAGGGTTCTTAGGAACACTGAAGCTTTCTTT
. | TRBJ1-3 | . | TRBV7-8 | CASSVAQGISGNTIYF | TGTGCCAGCAGCGTAGCCCAGGGGATCTCTGGAAACACCATATATTTT
. | TRBJ1-4 | . | TRBV18 | CASSSGGTNEKLFF | TGTGCCAGCTCCTCGGGAGGGACTAATGAAAAACTGTTTTTT
. | TRBJ1-5 | . | TRBV5-6 | CASSLTANQPQHF | TGTGCCAGCAGCTTGACAGCAAATCAGCCCCAGCATTTT
TRBD1 | TRBJ1-1 | . | TRBV2 | CASRDRGITEAFF | TGTGCCAGCAGGGACAGGGGAATAACTGAAGCTTTCTTT
. | TRBJ1-5 | . | TRBV19 | CASSIKRAGNQPQHF | TGTGCCAGTAGTATTAAGAGGGCTGGCAATCAGCCCCAGCATTTT
TRBD1 | TRBJ1-6 | . | TRBV5-1 | CASTEETGRNSPLHF | TGCGCCAGCACCGAAGAGACAGGGAGGAATTCACCCCTCCACTTT